This T cell receptor (beta chain) was recorded in a study of patients and donors after allogeneic stem cell transplantation. TCRdb ran MiXCR on the RT-PCR reads and lists one entry per CDR3 protein. The sample shows 900,000 to 1,000,000 distinct CDR3 sequences, more than 15% of them seen only once. Germline V CDR1 and CDR2: MNHNS, SASEGT. The CDR3 covers 16 residues. J lost 0 bases, V lost 6 bases, and 7 bases had no gene match. Specimen: blood, either unsorted or a sorted T cell fraction (not recorded which). The chain carries TRBV6-1 and TRBJ1-1, with TRBD1 matching over 10 bases. The TCR was taken from a human donor who was either an allogeneic HSCT recipient or a stem cell or donor lymphocyte infusion donor (not recorded which). It is not recorded whose cells these are; they may come from a transplant donor. The CDR3 DNA reads TGTGCCAGCAGACGGGACAGGGGCCTAGTGAACACTGAAGCTTTCTTT. This translates into CASRRDRGLVNTEAFF.